This T cell receptor beta chain was sequenced in a study of T-cell reconstitution after alpha-beta-depleted transplantation in children. Molecular barcoding with unique molecular identifiers was used for the TCRbeta library. TCRdb itself ran the PCR reads through MiXCR, one entry per CDR3 protein. Of about 190,000 distinct CDR3 sequences in the sample, 6.5% to 7.5% were seen once. This clonotype was recorded at least ten times. This clonotype originated in a human donor who donated a stem cell graft to a child with Wiskott-Aldrich syndrome. The input for sequencing was PBMCs from the stem cell graft donor, taken from the stem cell graft.

The CDR3: CASSLLGVTTDTQYF. CDR3 in DNA: TGTGCCAGCAGTTTACTGGGGGTTACCACAGATACGCAGTATTTT. The J gene is TRBJ2-3, the V gene TRBV12-3 or TRBV12-4, with D perhaps assigned TRBD1 or TRBD2 (5 bases each). The CDR3 totals 15 residues. V dropped 2 bases and J dropped 2 bases, with 11 bases sitting between them.